Listed below are T cell receptor beta chains from one sample, sequenced in a study of neurological immune-mediated disorders. MiXCR was run by TCRdb on the 5' RACE reads, yielding one entry per CDR3 protein. The repertoire includes tens of thousands of distinct CDR3 sequences, 3% to 4% of them detected once, and 2.5% to 3% sits in the top ten. The sequencing input was PBMCs. The receptors originated from a woman between 45 and 65 years old with multiple sclerosis. CDR3s include the opening cysteine and the closing phenylalanine or tryptophan. Fields, in order: V gene, clone size, D gene, J gene, CDR3 length, CDR3 DNA, CDR3 protein. D genes are given only for firm matches. The size of a clone is reported for some rows only, either as once, few or many, or as a class for expanded clones.

>TRBV5-1|many|-|TRBJ2-2|13
TGCGCCAGCGGTTTGGAGAACACCGGGGAGCTGTTTTTT
CASGLENTGELFF
>TRBV7-9|many|TRBD1|TRBJ1-2|14
TGTGCCAGCAGCCGCGGGACAGGGTTCTATGGCTACACCTTC
CASSRGTGFYGYTF
>TRBV10-3|many|-|TRBJ2-7|13
TGTGCCATCAGTCCCGGACCCCTAGCCGAGCAGTACTTC
CAISPGPLAEQYF
>TRBV9|many|-|TRBJ2-1|17
TGTGCCAGCAGCGACCCCCGTGGGGGGGCGTCCTACAATGAGCAGTTCTTC
CASSDPRGGASYNEQFF
>TRBV24-1|many|-|TRBJ2-7|16
TGTGCCACCAGTGATGGACCTGGGGTCCCAATCTACGAGCAGTACTTC
CATSDGPGVPIYEQYF
>TRBV19|many|-|TRBJ2-7|15
TGTGCCAGTAGTATCGGTCGAGGGGGACTCTACGAGCAGTACTTC
CASSIGRGGLYEQYF
>TRBV18|many|-|TRBJ1-6|16
TGTGCCAGCTCACCACCTAGCCCAGGGAGTAATTCACCCCTCCACTTT
CASSPPSPGSNSPLHF
>TRBV5-1|many|-|TRBJ2-2|14
TGCGCCAGCGCGCCCCCGGCGGACACCGGGGAGCTGTTTTTT
CASAPPADTGELFF
>TRBV5-1|many|TRBD2|TRBJ2-5|17
TGCGCCAGCAGCCTGGGACTAGCGGGGGGCCACCAAGAGACCCAGTACTTC
CASSLGLAGGHQETQYF
>TRBV12-3/TRBV12-4|many|-|TRBJ2-1|14
TGTGCCAGCAGTTTGGGGGACAGCTCGGGGGGAGTGGTCTTC
CASSLGDSSGGVVF
>TRBV4-3|many|TRBD1|TRBJ1-1|14
TGCGCCAGCAGCCAAGCCTACAGGGGCACTGAAGCTTTCTTT
CASSQAYRGTEAFF
>TRBV4-3|many|-|TRBJ1-2|14
TGCGCCAGCAGCCAAGATGGACTAACTTATGGCTACACCTTC
CASSQDGLTYGYTF
>TRBV19|-|-|TRBJ1-4|15
TGTGCCAGTAGTATAGGTACAACAACTAATGAAAAACTGTTTTTT
CASSIGTTTNEKLFF
>TRBV7-9|many|-|TRBJ1-1|16
TGTGCCAGCAGCCCCCGCCTGGACGGGGGTAGAACTGAAGCTTTCTTT
CASSPRLDGGRTEAFF